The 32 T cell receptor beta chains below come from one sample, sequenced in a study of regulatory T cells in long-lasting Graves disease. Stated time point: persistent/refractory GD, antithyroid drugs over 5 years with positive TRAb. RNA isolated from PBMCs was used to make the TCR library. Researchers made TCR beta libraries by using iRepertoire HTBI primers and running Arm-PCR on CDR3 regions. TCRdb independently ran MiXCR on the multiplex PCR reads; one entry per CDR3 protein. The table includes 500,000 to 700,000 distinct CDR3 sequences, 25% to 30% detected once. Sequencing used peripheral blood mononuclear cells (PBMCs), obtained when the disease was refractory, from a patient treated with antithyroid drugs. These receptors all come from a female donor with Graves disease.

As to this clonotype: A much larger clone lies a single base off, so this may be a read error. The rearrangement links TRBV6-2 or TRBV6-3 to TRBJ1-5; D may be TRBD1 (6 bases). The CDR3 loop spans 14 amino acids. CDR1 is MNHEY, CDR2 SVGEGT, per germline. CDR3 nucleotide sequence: TGTGCCAGCAGTTCCACAGGGCATAATCGGCCCCAGCATTTT. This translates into CASSSTGHNRPQHF.

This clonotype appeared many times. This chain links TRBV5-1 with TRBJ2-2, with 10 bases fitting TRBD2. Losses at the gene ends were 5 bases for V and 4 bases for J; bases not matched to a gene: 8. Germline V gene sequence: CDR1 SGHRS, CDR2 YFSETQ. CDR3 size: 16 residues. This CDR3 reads CASSPLAGVGTGELFF. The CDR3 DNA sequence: TGCGCCAGCAGTCCCCTAGCGGGAGTTGGCACCGGGGAGCTGTTTTTT.

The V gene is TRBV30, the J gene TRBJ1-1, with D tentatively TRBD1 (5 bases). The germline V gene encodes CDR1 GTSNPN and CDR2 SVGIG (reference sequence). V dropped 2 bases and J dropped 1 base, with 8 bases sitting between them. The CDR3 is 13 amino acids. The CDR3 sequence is CAWSRGTNTEAFF. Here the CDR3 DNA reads TGTGCCTGGAGTCGGGGGACGAACACTGAAGCTTTCTTT.

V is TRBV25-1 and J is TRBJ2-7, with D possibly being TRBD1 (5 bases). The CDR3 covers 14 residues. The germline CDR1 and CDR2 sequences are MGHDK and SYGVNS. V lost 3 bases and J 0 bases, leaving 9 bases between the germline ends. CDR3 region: CASSDSRVSYEQYF. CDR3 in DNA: TGTGCCAGCAGTGATTCCAGGGTCTCCTACGAGCAGTACTTC.

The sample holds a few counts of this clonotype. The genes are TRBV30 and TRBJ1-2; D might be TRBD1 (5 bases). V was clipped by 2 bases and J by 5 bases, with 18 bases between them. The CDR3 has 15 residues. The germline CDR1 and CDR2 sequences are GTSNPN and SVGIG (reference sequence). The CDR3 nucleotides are TGTGCCTGGAGTCCCTCAGGACATTCGGGGTATGGCTACACCTTC. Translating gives CAWSPSGHSGYGYTF.

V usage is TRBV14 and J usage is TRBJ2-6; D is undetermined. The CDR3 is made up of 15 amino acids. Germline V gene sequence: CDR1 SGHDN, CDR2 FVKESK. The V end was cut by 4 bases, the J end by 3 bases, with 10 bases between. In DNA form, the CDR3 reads TGTGCCAGCAGCCGGACCCTTTTTGGGGCCAACGTCCTGACTTTC. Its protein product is CASSRTLFGANVLTF.

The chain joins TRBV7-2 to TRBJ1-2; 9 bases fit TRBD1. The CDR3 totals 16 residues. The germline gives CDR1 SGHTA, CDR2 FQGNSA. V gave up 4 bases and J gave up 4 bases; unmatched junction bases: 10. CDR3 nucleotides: TGTGCCAGCAGCTACACAACCGGGACAGGGACCTATGGCTACACCTTC. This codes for CASSYTTGTGTYGYTF. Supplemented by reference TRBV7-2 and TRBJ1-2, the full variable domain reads GAGVSQSPSNKVTEKGKDVELRCDPISGHTALYWYRQSLGQGLEFLIYFQGNSAPDKSGLPSDRFSAERTGGSVSTLTIQRTQQEDSAVYLCASSYTTGTGTYGYTFGSGTRLTVV.

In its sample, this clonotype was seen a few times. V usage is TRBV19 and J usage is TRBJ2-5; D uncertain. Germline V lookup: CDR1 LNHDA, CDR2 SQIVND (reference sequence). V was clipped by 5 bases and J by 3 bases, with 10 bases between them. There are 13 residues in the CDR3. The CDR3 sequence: CASSDHTEETQYF. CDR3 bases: TGTGCCAGTAGTGACCACACAGAAGAGACCCAGTACTTC.

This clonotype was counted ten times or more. DNA of the CDR3: TGTGCCAGCAGCCGTAGACAGCTCTCCGAAGCTTTCTTT. It is translated as CASSRRQLSEAFF. The chain combines TRBV11-2 with TRBJ1-1; D may be TRBD1 (5 bases). This CDR3 comprises 13 residues. Trimming took off 5 bases at V and 8 bases at J, with 15 bases between the two ends. Germline loops: CDR1 SGHAT, CDR2 FQNNGV.

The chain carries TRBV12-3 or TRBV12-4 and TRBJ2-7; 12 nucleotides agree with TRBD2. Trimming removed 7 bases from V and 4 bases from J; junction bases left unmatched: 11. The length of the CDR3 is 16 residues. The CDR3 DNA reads TGTGCCAGCACCGAGAAACTAGCGGGAGGACGATACGAGCAGTACTTC. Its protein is CASTEKLAGGRYEQYF.

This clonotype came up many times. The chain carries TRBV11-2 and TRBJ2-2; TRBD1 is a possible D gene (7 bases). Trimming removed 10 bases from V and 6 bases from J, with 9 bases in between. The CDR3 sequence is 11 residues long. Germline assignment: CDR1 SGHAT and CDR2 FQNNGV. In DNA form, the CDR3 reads TGTGCCACCAGGGGGGCCGGGGAGCTGTTTTTT. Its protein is CATRGAGELFF. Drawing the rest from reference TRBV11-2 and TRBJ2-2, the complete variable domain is EAGVAQSPRYKIIEKRQSVAFWCNPISGHATLYWYQQILGQGPKLLIQFQNNGVVDDSQLPKDRFSAERLKGVDSTLKIQPAKLEDSAVYLCATRGAGELFFGEGSRLTVL.

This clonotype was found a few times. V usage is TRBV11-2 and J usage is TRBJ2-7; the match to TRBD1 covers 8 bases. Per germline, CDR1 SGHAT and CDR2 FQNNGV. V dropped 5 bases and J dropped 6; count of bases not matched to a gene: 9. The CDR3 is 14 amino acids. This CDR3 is CASSPDRGPFEQYF. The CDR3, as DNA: TGTGCCAGCAGCCCAGACAGGGGTCCTTTCGAGCAGTACTTC.

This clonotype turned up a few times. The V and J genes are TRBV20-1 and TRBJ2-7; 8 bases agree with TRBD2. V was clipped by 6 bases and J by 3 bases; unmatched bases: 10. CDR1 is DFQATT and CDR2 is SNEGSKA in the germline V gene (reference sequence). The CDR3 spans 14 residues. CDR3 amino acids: CSATTAGDLYEQYF. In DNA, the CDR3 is TGCAGTGCGACGACAGCGGGAGATCTCTACGAGCAGTACTTC.

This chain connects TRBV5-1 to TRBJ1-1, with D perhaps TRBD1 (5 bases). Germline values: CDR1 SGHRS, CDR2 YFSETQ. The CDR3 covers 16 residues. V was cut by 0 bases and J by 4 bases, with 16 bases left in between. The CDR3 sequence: CASSLGIGAGSTEAFF. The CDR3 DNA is TGCGCCAGCAGCTTGGGAATAGGGGCGGGTAGCACTGAAGCTTTCTTT.

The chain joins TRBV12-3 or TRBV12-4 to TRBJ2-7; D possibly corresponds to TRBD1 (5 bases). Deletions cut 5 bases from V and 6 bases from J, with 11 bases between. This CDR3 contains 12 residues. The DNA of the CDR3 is TGTGCCAGCAGTCTACAGGTTGCCGAGCAGTACTTC. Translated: CASSLQVAEQYF.

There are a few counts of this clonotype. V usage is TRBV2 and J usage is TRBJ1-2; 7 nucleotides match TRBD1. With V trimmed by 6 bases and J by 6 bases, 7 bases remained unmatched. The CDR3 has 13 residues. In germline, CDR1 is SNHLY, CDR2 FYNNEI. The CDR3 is CASSINRGDGYTF. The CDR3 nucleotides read TGTGCCAGCAGCATAAACAGGGGAGATGGCTACACCTTC.

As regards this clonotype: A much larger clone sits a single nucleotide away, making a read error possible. CDR3 DNA: TGTGCCAGCAGTTTTGGGGGAACGAACACTGGAGCTTTCTTT. Translated, it gives CASSFGGTNTGAFF. The chain uses TRBV12-3 or TRBV12-4 and TRBJ1-1; tentative D call: TRBD1 (5 bases). This CDR3 has 14 residues.

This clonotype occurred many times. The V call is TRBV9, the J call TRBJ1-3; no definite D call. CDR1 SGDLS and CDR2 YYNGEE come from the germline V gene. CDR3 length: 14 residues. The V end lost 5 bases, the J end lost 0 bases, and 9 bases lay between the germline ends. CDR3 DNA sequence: TGTGCCAGCAGTACACACTCCTCTGGAAACACCATATATTTT. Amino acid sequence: CASSTHSSGNTIYF.

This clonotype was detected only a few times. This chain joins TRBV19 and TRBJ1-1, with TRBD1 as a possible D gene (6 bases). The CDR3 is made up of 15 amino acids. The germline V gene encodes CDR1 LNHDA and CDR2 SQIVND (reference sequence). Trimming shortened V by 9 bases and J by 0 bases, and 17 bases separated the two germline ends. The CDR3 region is CASSPQGTMNTEAFF. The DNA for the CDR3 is TGTGCCAGCTCACCACAGGGTACCATGAACACTGAAGCTTTCTTT.

CDR3 sequence (DNA): TGTGCCTGGAGTTTGGGACAGGGAGCAGGCTACACCTTC. It is translated as CAWSLGQGAGYTF. The V gene is TRBV30, the J gene TRBJ1-2, with 9 bases that match TRBD1. Germline V CDR1 and CDR2: GTSNPN, SVGIG (reference sequence). Unmatched junction bases numbered 6, after V lost 2 bases and J lost 8 bases. The CDR3 extends over 13 amino acids. The full variable domain, its missing parts supplied by reference TRBV30 and TRBJ1-2, is SQTIHQWPATLVQPVGSPLSLECTVEGTSNPNLYWYRQAAGRGLQLLFYSVGIGQISSEVPQNLSASRPQDRQFILSSKKLLLSDSGFYLCAWSLGQGAGYTFGSGTRLTVV.

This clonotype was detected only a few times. CDR3 sequence: CASSPGQGPGTEAFF. The CDR3 DNA is TGTGCCAGCAGTCCGGGACAGGGTCCGGGAACTGAAGCTTTCTTT. This chain connects TRBV12-3 or TRBV12-4 to TRBJ1-1; 9 nucleotides match TRBD1. The V and J ends lost 5 bases and 5 bases, in that order; junction bases with no gene match: 9. This CDR3 is 15 amino acids long.

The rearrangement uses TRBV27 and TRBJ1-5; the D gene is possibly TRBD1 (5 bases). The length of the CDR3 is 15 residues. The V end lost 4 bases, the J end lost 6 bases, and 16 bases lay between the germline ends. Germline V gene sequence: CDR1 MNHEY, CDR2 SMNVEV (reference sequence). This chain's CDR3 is CASSSQGRFAQPQHF. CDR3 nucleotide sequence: TGTGCCAGCAGTTCCCAGGGTCGGTTCGCTCAGCCCCAGCATTTT.

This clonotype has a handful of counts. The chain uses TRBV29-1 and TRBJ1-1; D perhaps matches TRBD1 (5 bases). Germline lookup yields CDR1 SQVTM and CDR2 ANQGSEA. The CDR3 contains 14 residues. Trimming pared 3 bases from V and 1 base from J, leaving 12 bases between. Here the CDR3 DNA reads TGCAGCGTTGAGGGAGGGGCTGGGAACACTGAAGCTTTCTTT. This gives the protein CSVEGGAGNTEAFF.

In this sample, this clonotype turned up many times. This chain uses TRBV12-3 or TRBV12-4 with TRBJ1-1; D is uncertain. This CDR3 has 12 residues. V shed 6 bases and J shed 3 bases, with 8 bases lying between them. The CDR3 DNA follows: TGTGCCAGCAGCTCGATGGACACTGAAGCTTTCTTT. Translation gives CASSSMDTEAFF.

Here the CDR3 DNA reads TGTGCCAGCAGCCCCCTTTGGGGCCAAGTGAACACTGAAGCTTTCTTT. It is translated as CASSPLWGQVNTEAFF. The genes are TRBV7-2 and TRBJ1-1; a weak D match, TRBD1 (5 bases). The V and J ends lost 5 bases and 0 bases respectively, with 16 bases between them. This CDR3 is 16 amino acids long. Germline V lookup: CDR1 SGHTA, CDR2 FQGNSA.

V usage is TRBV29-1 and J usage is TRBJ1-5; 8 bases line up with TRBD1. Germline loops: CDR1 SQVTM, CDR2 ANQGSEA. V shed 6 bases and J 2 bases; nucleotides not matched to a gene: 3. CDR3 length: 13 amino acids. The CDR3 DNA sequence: TGCAGCGTGATGACAGGGGGCAATCAGCCCCAGCATTTT. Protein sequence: CSVMTGGNQPQHF.

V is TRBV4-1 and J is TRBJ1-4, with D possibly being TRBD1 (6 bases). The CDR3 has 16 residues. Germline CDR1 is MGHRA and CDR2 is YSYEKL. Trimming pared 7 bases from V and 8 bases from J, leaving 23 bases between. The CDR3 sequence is CASKPSPSHREEKLFF. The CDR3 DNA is TGCGCCAGCAAACCAAGTCCGAGTCACAGGGAAGAAAAACTGTTTTTT.

As DNA, the CDR3 is TGTGCCAGCAGCAAGGCGGGACAGCAAGAGACCCAGTACTTC. Translation: CASSKAGQQETQYF. J is TRBJ2-5 and V is TRBV7-6, with a weak D call TRBD1 (7 bases). Germline V gene lookup returns CDR1 SGHVS and CDR2 FNYEAQ. V was shortened by 5 bases and J by 2 bases, with 12 bases between the two germline ends. The CDR3 sequence is 14 residues long. The complete variable domain, with remaining parts taken from reference TRBV7-6 and TRBJ2-5, reads GAGVSQSPRYKVTKRGQDVALRCDPISGHVSLYWYRQALGQGPEFLTYFNYEAQQDKSGLPNDRFSAERPEGSISTLTIQRTEQRDSAMYRCASSKAGQQETQYFGPGTRLLVL.

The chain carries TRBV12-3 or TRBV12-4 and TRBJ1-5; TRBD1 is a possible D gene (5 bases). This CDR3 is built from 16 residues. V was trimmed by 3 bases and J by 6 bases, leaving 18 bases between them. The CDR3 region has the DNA TGTGCCAGCAGTTTTTGGATTGGTACAGGTATTCAGCCCCAGCATTTT. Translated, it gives CASSFWIGTGIQPQHF.

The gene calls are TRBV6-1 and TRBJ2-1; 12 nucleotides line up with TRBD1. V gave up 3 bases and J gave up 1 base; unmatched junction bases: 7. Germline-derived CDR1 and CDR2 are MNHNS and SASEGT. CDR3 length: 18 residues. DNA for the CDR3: TGTGCCAGCAGTGATTACCGGGACAGGGGGCTTTCCTACAATGAGCAGTTCTTC. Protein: CASSDYRDRGLSYNEQFF.

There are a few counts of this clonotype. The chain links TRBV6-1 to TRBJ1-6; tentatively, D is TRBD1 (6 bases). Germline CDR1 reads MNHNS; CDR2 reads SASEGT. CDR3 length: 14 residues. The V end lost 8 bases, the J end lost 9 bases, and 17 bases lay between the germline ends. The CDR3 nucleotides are TGTGCCAGCCTCTCAAGAGGGGGGTCTTCACCCCTCCACTTT. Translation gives CASLSRGGSSPLHF.

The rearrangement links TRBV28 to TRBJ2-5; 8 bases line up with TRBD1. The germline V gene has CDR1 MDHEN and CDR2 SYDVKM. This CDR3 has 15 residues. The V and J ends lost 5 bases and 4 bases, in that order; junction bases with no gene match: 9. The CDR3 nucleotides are TGTGCCAGCAGTCTCCGCGGTCAGGGGGCAGAGACCCAGTACTTC. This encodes CASSLRGQGAETQYF.